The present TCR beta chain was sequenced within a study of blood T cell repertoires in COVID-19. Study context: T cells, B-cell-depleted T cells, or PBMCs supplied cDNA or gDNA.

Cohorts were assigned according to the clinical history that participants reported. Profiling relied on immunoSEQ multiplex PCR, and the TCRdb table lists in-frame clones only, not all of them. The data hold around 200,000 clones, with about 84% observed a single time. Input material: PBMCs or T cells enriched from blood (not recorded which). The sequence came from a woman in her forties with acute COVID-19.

CDR3 coding DNA: TGTGCCAGCAGCACTGGGACAGGGCCGAACTACGAGCAGTACTTC. Its translation is CASSTGTGPNYEQYF. The V and J genes are TRBV5-7 and TRBJ2-7, with TRBD1 matching over 9 bases. TRBV5-7 is known as an ORF, though its function is uncertain. The CDR3 is made up of 15 amino acids. V was pared by 4 bases and J by 3 bases, with 8 bases of the junction left unmatched.